This T cell receptor (beta chain) was recorded in a study of early T cells in non-severe SARS-CoV-2 infection. Researchers tagged individual cDNA molecules with unique molecular identifiers. A single record per CDR3 protein comes from TCRdb applying MiXCR to the 5' RACE reads. There are approximately 37,000 distinct CDR3 sequences in the sample; 6% to 9.5% occur only once, and roughly an eighth lies in the top ten. The CDR3 spans 14 residues. Germline CDR1 reads SGHRS; CDR2 reads YFSETQ. Trimming removed 4 bases from V and 5 bases from J, with 16 bases in between. In its sample, this clonotype was seen once. Since the CDR3 does not end with the conserved phenylalanine or tryptophan, this likely comes from a read error.

This chain uses TRBV5-1 with TRBJ2-7; D is perhaps TRBD1 (6 bases). Sequencing was performed on whole blood, taken at baseline. This TCR was recovered from an adult who was a healthcare worker with PCR-confirmed SARS-CoV-2 infection or an uninfected control (not recorded which). The CDR3 region has the DNA TGCGCCAGCAGCCCAGGGGCCGACCCTCACGAGCAGTACCTC. Translating it yields CASSPGADPHEQYL.